This record concerns one TCR beta chain sequence. Antigen: not known. This entry belongs to a study of Ad26.COV2.S vaccination and SARS-CoV-2 variants. The wider study: Once, or twice with 56 days between doses, Ad26.COV2.S was given intramuscularly.

Study-level points and caveats: Spike-specific responses of CD8+ and CD4+ T cells were reported to display substantial breadth after vaccination. Possible underestimation of total T cell responses by the TCR breadth and depth analyses was noted.

From germline, CDR1 is MNHNY and CDR2 SVGAGI (reference sequence). The CDR3 has 15 amino acids. Between the trimmed V and J ends, which lost 7 bases and 3 bases, there was a span of 15 bases. Clones were sequenced by immunoSEQ multiplex PCR, and TCRdb holds only the in-frame ones, with some missing. The sample yields approximately 250,000 clones, roughly 89% seen once. The treatment here: about 20 received Ad26.COV2.S at low or high dose, single or two shots; 5 received placebo; per-sample allocation not given. All samples were drawn on day 63, counting from the first vaccine or placebo injection. Donation was by an adult aged 18-55 years who was in Boston.

V is TRBV6-6 and J is TRBJ2-2; D unclear. The input for sequencing was peripheral blood, taken in a trial of Ad26.COV2.S vaccine versus placebo. The TCR originated in a person aged 18 to 59 who received the Ad26.COV2.S COVID-19 vaccine or a placebo. This CDR3 reads CASTWAGGDTGELFF. CDR3 in DNA: TGTGCCAGCACCTGGGCCGGTGGGGACACCGGGGAGCTGTTTTTT.